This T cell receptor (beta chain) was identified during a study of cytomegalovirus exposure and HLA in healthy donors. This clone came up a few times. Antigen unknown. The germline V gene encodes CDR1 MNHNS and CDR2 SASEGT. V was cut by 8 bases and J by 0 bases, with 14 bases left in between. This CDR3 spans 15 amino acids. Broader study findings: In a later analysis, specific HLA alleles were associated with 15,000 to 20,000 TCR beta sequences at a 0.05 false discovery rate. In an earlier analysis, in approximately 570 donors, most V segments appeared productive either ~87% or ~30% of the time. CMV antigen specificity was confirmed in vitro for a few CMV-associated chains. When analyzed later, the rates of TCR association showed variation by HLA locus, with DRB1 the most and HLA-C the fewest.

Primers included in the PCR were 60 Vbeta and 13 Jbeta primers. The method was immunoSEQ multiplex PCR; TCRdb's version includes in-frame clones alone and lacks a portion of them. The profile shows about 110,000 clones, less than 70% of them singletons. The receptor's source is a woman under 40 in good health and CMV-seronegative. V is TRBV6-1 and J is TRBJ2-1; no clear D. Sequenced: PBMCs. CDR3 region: CASEIHPGSYNEQFF. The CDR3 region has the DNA TGTGCCAGCGAGATCCATCCAGGCTCCTACAATGAGCAGTTCTTC.